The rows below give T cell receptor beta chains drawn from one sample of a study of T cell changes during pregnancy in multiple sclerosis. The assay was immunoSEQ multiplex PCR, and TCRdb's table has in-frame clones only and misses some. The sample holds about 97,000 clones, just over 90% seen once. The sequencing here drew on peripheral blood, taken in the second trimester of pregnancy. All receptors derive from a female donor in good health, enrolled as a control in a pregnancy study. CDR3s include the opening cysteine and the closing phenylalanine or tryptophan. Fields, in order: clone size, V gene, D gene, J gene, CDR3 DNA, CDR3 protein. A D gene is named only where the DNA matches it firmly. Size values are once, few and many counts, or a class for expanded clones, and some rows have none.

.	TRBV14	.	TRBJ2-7	TGTGCCAGCAGCAGCCGGGACATTTCCGAGCAGTACTTC	CASSSRDISEQYF
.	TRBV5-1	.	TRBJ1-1	TGCGCCAGCAGCCCCGAAGGGACACTGAACACTGAAGCTTTCTTT	CASSPEGTLNTEAFF
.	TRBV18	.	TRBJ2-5	TGTGCCAGCTCACCAGCCAGCGAAGAGACCCAGTACTTC	CASSPASEETQYF
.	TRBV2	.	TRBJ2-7	TGTGCCAGCAGTGCAGACATTTCCTACGAGCAGTACTTC	CASSADISYEQYF
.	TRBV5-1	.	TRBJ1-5	TGCGCCAGCAGCTTTTCCCCGGGAAGTCACCCCCAACATTTT	CASSFSPGSHPQHF
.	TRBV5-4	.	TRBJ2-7	TGTGCCAGCAGCTTCTTTTCCGGGAGCTCCGAGCAGTACTTC	CASSFFSGSSEQYF
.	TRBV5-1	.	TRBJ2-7	TGCGCCAGCAGCTTGGATAGGGGCCCCTACGAGCAGTACTTC	CASSLDRGPYEQYF
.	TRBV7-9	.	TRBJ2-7	TGTGCCAGCAGCGGGATCCGGGACACATACGAGCAGTACTTC	CASSGIRDTYEQYF
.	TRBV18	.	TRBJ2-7	TGTGCCAGCTCACGGGGCCGAGTCCAGGCAACCGACGAGCAGTACTTC	CASSRGRVQATDEQYF
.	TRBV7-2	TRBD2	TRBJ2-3	TGTGCCAGCAGCCCCTACCGCCCCTTAGCGGGAGGACGCACAGATACGCAGTATTTT	CASSPYRPLAGGRTDTQYF
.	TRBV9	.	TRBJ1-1	TGTGCCAGCAGCGACAGGATGACAAACACTGAAGCTTTCTTT	CASSDRMTNTEAFF
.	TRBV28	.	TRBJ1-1	TGTGCCAGCAGTTTATTTCTGGGGCCGATGAACACTGAAGCTTTCTTT	CASSLFLGPMNTEAFF
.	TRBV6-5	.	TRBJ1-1	TGTGCCAGCAGTTACTCTTTGGGTCAGGGGATAACTTTCTTT	CASSYSLGQGITFF
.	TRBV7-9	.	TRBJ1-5	TGTGCCAGCAGCTCACAGGGCGGCCAGCCCCAGCATTTT	CASSSQGGQPQHF
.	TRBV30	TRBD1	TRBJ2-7	TGTGCCTGGAGTGTGGTACTGGGACAGGAATACGAGCAGTACTTC	CAWSVVLGQEYEQYF
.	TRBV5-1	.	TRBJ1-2	TGCGCCAGCAGCTTAGGGGGACCTAACTATGGCTACACCTTC	CASSLGGPNYGYTF
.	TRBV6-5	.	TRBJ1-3	TGTGCCAGCAGGTCCCAGGGAGGTTCTGGAAACACCATATATTTT	CASRSQGGSGNTIYF
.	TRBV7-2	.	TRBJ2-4	TGTGCCAGCAGCTCCGGAGGATTGGGAAACATTCAGTACTTC	CASSSGGLGNIQYF
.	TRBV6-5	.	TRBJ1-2	TGTGCTACCACACAGGGAACTTTCGGCTATGGCTACACCTTC	CATTQGTFGYGYTF
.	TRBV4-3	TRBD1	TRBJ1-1	TGCGCCAGCAGCCAAGCGCCGCGGACAGGAAACACTGAAGCTTTCTTT	CASSQAPRTGNTEAFF
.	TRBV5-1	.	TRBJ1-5	TGCGCCAGCAGCTTGGAGGGGGGGAGCAATCAGCCCCAGCATTTT	CASSLEGGSNQPQHF
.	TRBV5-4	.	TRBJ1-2	TGTGCCAGCAGCTTGGGGGCGGACTACGGCTACACCTTC	CASSLGADYGYTF
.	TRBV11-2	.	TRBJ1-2	TGTGCCAGCAGCCTCCTGACAACCTATGGCTACACCTTC	CASSLLTTYGYTF
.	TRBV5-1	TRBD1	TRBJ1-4	TGCGCCAGCAGCTTGGCCCCCGGGACAGAGGAAAAACTGTTTTTT	CASSLAPGTEEKLFF
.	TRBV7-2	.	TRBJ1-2	TGTGCCAGCAGCTCGGGGGGAGGGGTCCCAGGGTATGGCTACACCTTC	CASSSGGGVPGYGYTF
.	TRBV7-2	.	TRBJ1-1	TGTGCCAGCAGCTTAGCAGGGGCGGGAACTGAAGCTTTCTTT	CASSLAGAGTEAFF
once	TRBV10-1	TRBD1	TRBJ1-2	TGCGCCAGCAGACCCGGGACAGGGGGAACTAACTATGGCTACACCTTC	CASRPGTGGTNYGYTF
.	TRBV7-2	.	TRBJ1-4	TGTGCCAGCAGTACCCCCAGGGGAAAACTGTTTTTT	CASSTPRGKLFF
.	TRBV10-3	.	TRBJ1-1	TGTGCCATCAGAAATGGACAGACGAACACTGAAGCTTTCTTT	CAIRNGQTNTEAFF
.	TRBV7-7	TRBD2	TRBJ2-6	TGTGCCAGCAGCTTCGGGGGGGCTGGGGCCAACGTCCTGACTTTC	CASSFGGAGANVLTF
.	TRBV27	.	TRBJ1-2	TGTGCCAGCAGTCCTAGGGCGGGTTACTATGGCTACACCTTC	CASSPRAGYYGYTF
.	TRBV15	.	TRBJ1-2	TGTGCCACCAGCACCCCCCAGACTCGCTATGGCTACACCTTC	CATSTPQTRYGYTF
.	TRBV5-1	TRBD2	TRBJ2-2	TGCGCCAGCAGCTTGGGCCTAGCGGGTACCGGGGAGCTGTTTTTT	CASSLGLAGTGELFF
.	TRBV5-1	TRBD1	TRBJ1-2	TGCGCCAGCAGCTTGTTCAACAGGGGGACGGACTATGGCTACACCTTC	CASSLFNRGTDYGYTF
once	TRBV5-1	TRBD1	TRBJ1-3	TGCGCCAGCAGCTCAGGGGGTAGTGGAAACACCATATATTTT	CASSSGGSGNTIYF
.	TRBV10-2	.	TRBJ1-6	TGCGCCAGCCTACAGACAACCCTCCACTTT	CASLQTTLHF
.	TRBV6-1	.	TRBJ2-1	TGTGCCAGCAGTGTTTGGAGCGAAGTTGGGGAGCAGTTCTTC	CASSVWSEVGEQFF
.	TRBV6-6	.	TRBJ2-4	TGTGCCAGCAGTTACTCTGCAGGGATCATTCAGTACTTC	CASSYSAGIIQYF
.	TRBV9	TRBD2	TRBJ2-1	TGTGCCAGCAGCTTAAAGCGGGGGGGCTCCTACAATGAGCAGTTCTTC	CASSLKRGGSYNEQFF
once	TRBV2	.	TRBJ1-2	TGTGCCAGCAAAGTCGCCGGGACTAACTATGGCTACACCTTC	CASKVAGTNYGYTF
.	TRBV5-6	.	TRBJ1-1	TGTGCCAGCAGCTTGCCAGGGAACACTGAAGCTTTCTTT	CASSLPGNTEAFF
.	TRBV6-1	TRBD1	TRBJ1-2	TGTGCCAGCAGCGGGACAGGGTATTATGGCTACACCTTC	CASSGTGYYGYTF
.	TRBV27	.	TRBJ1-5	TGTGCCAGCAGCCTCGGGGGGGAACAGCCCCAGCATTTT	CASSLGGEQPQHF